These 9 T cell receptor beta chains were all obtained from the same sample, sequenced in a study of T cell responses to AZD1222 COVID-19 vaccine. Here immunoSEQ multiplex PCR was the method, and the copy in TCRdb shows in-frame clones only, minus some. The data hold 130,000 to 150,000 clones, with around 93% observed a single time. The material sequenced was peripheral blood, taken on day 0 of AZD1222 vaccination. The receptors here all came from an adult in good health.

The chain joins TRBV2 to TRBJ1-1, with 7 bases that match TRBD1. The J segment lost 0 bases and the V segment lost 8 bases, leaving 9 bases of the junction unmatched. Germline V gives CDR1 SNHLY, CDR2 FYNNEI. CDR3 size: 15 residues. The CDR3 nucleotides read TGTGCCAGCCTTAGACAGGGCCTCATGAACACTGAAGCTTTCTTT. This encodes CASLRQGLMNTEAFF.

The gene calls are TRBV9 and TRBJ2-3; weak D call: TRBD2 (6 bases). CDR1 is SGDLS and CDR2 is YYNGEE in the germline V gene. Trimming took 0 bases from V and 1 from J, leaving 9 bases between them. CDR3 size: 15 residues. CDR3 bases: TGTGCCAGCAGCGTAGACCAGCGGGGCACAGATACGCAGTATTTT. It is translated as CASSVDQRGTDTQYF.

The genes are TRBV5-1 and TRBJ2-5; possibly TRBD2 for D (6 bases). Germline V CDR1 and CDR2: SGHRS, YFSETQ. V was shortened by 2 bases and J by 0 bases, with 11 bases between the two germline ends. The CDR3 loop spans 15 amino acids. CDR3 amino acids: CASSFGGMYQETQYF. CDR3 nucleotide sequence: TGCGCCAGCAGCTTTGGGGGGATGTACCAAGAGACCCAGTACTTC.

The V and J genes are TRBV7-9 and TRBJ2-6; D may match TRBD1 or TRBD2 (5 bases each). The CDR3 loop spans 16 amino acids. Between the trimmed V and J ends, which lost 5 bases and 0 bases, there was a span of 11 bases. Germline V lookup: CDR1 SEHNR, CDR2 FQNEAQ (reference sequence). DNA of the CDR3: TGTGCCAGCAGCACCGGGACGCACTCTGGGGCCAACGTCCTGACTTTC. Its protein is CASSTGTHSGANVLTF.

This sequence joins TRBV10-3 and TRBJ1-5; 8 positions agree with TRBD1. The CDR3 sequence is 16 residues long. Germline lookup yields CDR1 ENHRY and CDR2 SYGVKD. J gave up 6 bases and V 10 bases, and 17 bases lay outside the gene matches. The CDR3 nucleotides are TGTGCCACTACCGACAGGGGAGATTCGAGCGGTCAGCCCCAGCATTTT. Protein product: CATTDRGDSSGQPQHF.

V gene TRBV11-2 combines with J gene TRBJ2-1; D unclear. V lost 7 bases and J 5 bases, leaving 12 bases between the germline ends. The CDR3 is 13 residues long. The germline V gene has CDR1 SGHAT and CDR2 FQNNGV. The chain's CDR3 is CASTLDLNNEQFF. The CDR3 DNA is TGTGCCAGCACCCTGGACCTAAACAATGAGCAGTTCTTC.

The gene calls are TRBV11-2 and TRBJ2-1; D tentatively reads TRBD1 or TRBD2 (5 bases each). Trimming left V 3 bases short and J 8 bases short, with 11 bases between. Germline CDR1 and CDR2: SGHAT and FQNNGV. The CDR3 contains 13 residues. The DNA for the CDR3 is TGTGCCAGCAGCTTCTGGGGGAGCGATGAGCAGTTCTTC. The encoded protein is CASSFWGSDEQFF. Supplemented by reference TRBV11-2 and TRBJ2-1, the full variable domain reads EAGVAQSPRYKIIEKRQSVAFWCNPISGHATLYWYQQILGQGPKLLIQFQNNGVVDDSQLPKDRFSAERLKGVDSTLKIQPAKLEDSAVYLCASSFWGSDEQFFGPGTRLTVL.

The rearrangement joins TRBV5-1 to TRBJ1-4; D is possibly TRBD1 (6 bases). Germline loops: CDR1 SGHRS, CDR2 YFSETQ. With 0 bases removed from V and 7 bases from J, the gap between germline ends came to 13 bases. This CDR3 has 15 amino acids. CDR3 sequence (DNA): TGCGCCAGCAGCTTGGAAGGCAGGGGCGGTGAAAAACTGTTTTTT. Residues: CASSLEGRGGEKLFF.

The chain uses TRBV3-1 (or the pseudogene TRBV3-2) and TRBJ2-1; D might be TRBD2 (5 bases). V was shortened by 0 bases and J by 3 bases, with 9 bases between the two germline ends. Germline CDR1 is LGHDT and CDR2 is YNNKEL (reference sequence). This CDR3 comprises 15 residues. The CDR3 DNA is TGTGCCAGCAGCCAAGACCGGGGTAGCTACAATGAGCAGTTCTTC. The encoded protein is CASSQDRGSYNEQFF.